This T cell receptor beta chain was observed in a study of long-term antiretroviral therapy in people with HIV. This was the immunoSEQ v3.0 assay at survey level. Clones were sequenced by immunoSEQ multiplex PCR, and TCRdb holds only the in-frame ones, with some missing. The sample includes about 12,000 clones, about three quarters of them seen just once. Germline loops: CDR1 MRHNA, CDR2 SNTAGT. This CDR3 has 14 amino acids. The ends lost 0 bases at V and 4 bases at J; junction bases unmatched: 1. Sample: unsorted PBMCs, taken 3 to 3.2 years before starting antiretroviral therapy. This clonotype was sampled from a man between 40 and 49 years old with HIV. V gene TRBV6-4 combines with J gene TRBJ2-3; 7 positions agree with TRBD1. The CDR3 DNA sequence: TGTGCCAGCAGTGACTCGCAGGGGGCAGATACGCAGTATTTT. Protein: CASSDSQGADTQYF.